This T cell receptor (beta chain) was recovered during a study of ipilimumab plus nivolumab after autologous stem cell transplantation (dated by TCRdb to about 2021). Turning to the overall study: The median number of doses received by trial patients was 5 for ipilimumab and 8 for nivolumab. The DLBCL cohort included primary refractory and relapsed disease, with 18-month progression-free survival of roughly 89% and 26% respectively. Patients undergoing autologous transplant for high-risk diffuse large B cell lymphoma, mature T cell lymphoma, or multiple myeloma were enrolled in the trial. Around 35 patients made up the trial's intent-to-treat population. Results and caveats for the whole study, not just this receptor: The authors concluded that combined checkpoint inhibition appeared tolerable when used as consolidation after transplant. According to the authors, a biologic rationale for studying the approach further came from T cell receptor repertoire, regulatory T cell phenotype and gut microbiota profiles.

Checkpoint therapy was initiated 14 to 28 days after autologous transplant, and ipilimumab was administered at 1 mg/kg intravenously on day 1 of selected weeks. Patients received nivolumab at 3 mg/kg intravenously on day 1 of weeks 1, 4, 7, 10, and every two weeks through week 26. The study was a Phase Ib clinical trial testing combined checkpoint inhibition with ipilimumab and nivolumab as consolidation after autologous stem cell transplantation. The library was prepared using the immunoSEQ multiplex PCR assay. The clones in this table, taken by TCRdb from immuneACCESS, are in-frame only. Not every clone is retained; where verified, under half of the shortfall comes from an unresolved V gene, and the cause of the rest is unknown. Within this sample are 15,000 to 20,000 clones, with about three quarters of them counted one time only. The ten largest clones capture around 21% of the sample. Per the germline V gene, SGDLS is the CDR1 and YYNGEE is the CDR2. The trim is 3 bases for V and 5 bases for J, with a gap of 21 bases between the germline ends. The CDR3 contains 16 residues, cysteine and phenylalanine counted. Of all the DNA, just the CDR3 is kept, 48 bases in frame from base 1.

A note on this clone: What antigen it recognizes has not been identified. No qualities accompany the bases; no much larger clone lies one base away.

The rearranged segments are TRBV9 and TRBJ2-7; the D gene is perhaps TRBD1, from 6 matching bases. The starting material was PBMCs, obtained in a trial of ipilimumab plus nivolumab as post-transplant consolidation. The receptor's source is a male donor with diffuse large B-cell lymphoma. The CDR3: CASSADPWGPKDEQYF. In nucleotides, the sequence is TGTGCCAGCAGCGCCGATCCTTGGGGGCCCAAAGACGAGCAGTACTTC. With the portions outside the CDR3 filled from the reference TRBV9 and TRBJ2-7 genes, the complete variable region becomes DSGVTQTPKHLITATGQRVTLRCSPRSGDLSVYWYQQSLDQGLQFLIQYYNGEERAKGNILERFSAQQFPDLHSELNLSSLELGDSALYFCASSADPWGPKDEQYFGPGTRLTVT.